The 32 T cell receptor beta chains below were found in one sample sequenced in a study of control samples from healthy donors and cancer patients. Here immunoSEQ multiplex PCR was the method, and the copy in TCRdb shows in-frame clones only, minus some. This sample has about 150,000 clones, with 88% found just once. The specimen sequenced was blood. All receptors come from a man in his late teens or twenties in good health.

This chain joins TRBV7-2 and TRBJ2-5; D remains ambiguous. CDR1 is SGHTA and CDR2 is FQGNSA in the germline V gene. Between the trimmed V and J ends, which lost 2 bases and 5 bases, there was a span of 9 bases. This CDR3 spans 13 amino acids. This CDR3 is CASSLPPGETQYF. CDR3 nucleotides: TGTGCCAGCAGCTTACCGCCTGGGGAGACCCAGTACTTC.

This chain joins TRBV7-6 and TRBJ2-2; D possibly uses TRBD1 or TRBD2 (6 bases each). Per germline, CDR1 SGHVS and CDR2 FNYEAQ. V shed 1 base and J shed 4 bases, with 7 bases lying between them. The CDR3 consists of 14 residues. The CDR3 nucleotides are TGTGCCAGCAGCTTAGGGGGGGCCACCGGGGAGCTGTTTTTT. Its translation is CASSLGGATGELFF.

The chain carries TRBV5-1 and TRBJ2-5; tentatively, D is TRBD1 (5 bases). Germline V lookup: CDR1 SGHRS, CDR2 YFSETQ. The CDR3 runs to 18 residues. Trimming removed 2 bases at V and 3 bases at J, with 23 bases between. The CDR3 DNA is TGCGCCAGCAGCTTAGAGGCAGGGTTGTTGGTTAGTAAAGAGACCCAGTACTTC. Translation: CASSLEAGLLVSKETQYF. Full variable domain (rest looked up from reference TRBV5-1 and TRBJ2-5): KAGVTQTPRYLIKTRGQQVTLSCSPISGHRSVSWYQQTPGQGLQFLFEYFSETQRNKGNFPGRFSGRQFSNSRSEMNVSTLELGDSALYLCASSLEAGLLVSKETQYFGPGTRLLVL.

The chain joins TRBV5-6 to TRBJ2-1; D ambiguous. V lost 4 bases to trimming and J lost 7 bases, with 9 bases between them. The germline CDR1 and CDR2 sequences are SGHDT and YYEEEE. CDR3 length: 12 amino acids. The CDR3, as DNA: TGTGCCAGCAGCGCCTGGGGTAATGAGCAGTTCTTC. As protein: CASSAWGNEQFF.

J is TRBJ1-3 and V is TRBV15; D is possibly TRBD1 (5 bases). The CDR3 consists of 15 residues. Trimming left V 1 base short and J 2 bases short, with 9 bases between. Germline CDR1 reads LNHNV; CDR2 reads YYDKDF (reference sequence). CDR3 amino acids: CATSRGRVPGNTIYF. The CDR3, as DNA: TGTGCCACCAGCAGAGGCAGGGTCCCTGGAAACACCATATATTTT. Filled out from reference TRBV15 and TRBJ1-3, the complete variable domain reads DAMVIQNPRYQVTQFGKPVTLSCSQTLNHNVMYWYQQKSSQAPKLLFHYYDKDFNNEADTPDNFQSRRPNTSFCFLDIRSPGLGDTAMYLCATSRGRVPGNTIYFGEGSWLTVV.

The chain links TRBV30 to TRBJ1-4, with a weak D call TRBD1 (6 bases). The V end was cut by 4 bases, the J end by 0 bases, with 21 bases between. This CDR3 spans 18 amino acids. CDR1 GTSNPN and CDR2 SVGIG come from the germline V gene (reference sequence). This CDR3 is CAWTTRVRGLATNEKLFF. CDR3 nucleotide sequence: TGTGCCTGGACCACTCGGGTCAGGGGACTTGCAACTAATGAAAAACTGTTTTTT.

The table lists this clone with a few counts. The CDR3 DNA sequence: TGTGCCAGCAGTGCGCAGGGGCGTGGCTATGGCTACACCTTC. Its protein is CASSAQGRGYGYTF. This sequence joins TRBV2 and TRBJ1-2, with D possibly TRBD1 on 6 matching bases. Germline V gene sequence: CDR1 SNHLY, CDR2 FYNNEI. The CDR3 consists of 14 residues. Trimming pared 4 bases from V and 4 bases from J, leaving 13 bases between.

The chain links TRBV28 to TRBJ2-1; TRBD1 might be the D (5 bases). Germline V gene lookup returns CDR1 MDHEN and CDR2 SYDVKM. The CDR3 runs 14 residues. The V end lost 6 bases, the J end lost 5 bases, and 14 bases lay between the germline ends. Here the CDR3 DNA reads TGTGCCAGCAGCCTACCCGACAGCCACAATGAGCAGTTCTTC. Its translation: CASSLPDSHNEQFF.

As to this clone: Within the sample, other DNA sequences also encode this same CDR3. The rearrangement joins TRBV2 to TRBJ1-1; 10 positions match TRBD1. Germline CDR1 is SNHLY and CDR2 is FYNNEI. There are 14 residues in the CDR3. Germline trimming cut 6 bases from V and 1 base from J; bases unmatched to any gene: 2. The CDR3 sequence is CASSGDRGNTEAFF. The CDR3 DNA sequence: TGTGCCAGCAGCGGGGACAGGGGGAACACTGAAGCTTTCTTT. The whole variable domain, remainder taken from reference TRBV2 and TRBJ1-1, is EPEVTQTPSHQVTQMGQEVILRCVPISNHLYFYWYRQILGQKVEFLVSFYNNEISEKSEIFDDQFSVERPDGSNFTLKIRSTKLEDSAMYFCASSGDRGNTEAFFGQGTRLTVV.

This clone was counted a single time. J is TRBJ1-6 and V is TRBV28; D may be TRBD1 (6 bases). CDR3 length: 14 amino acids. From germline, CDR1 is MDHEN and CDR2 SYDVKM. Trimming removed 6 bases from V and 10 bases from J, with 16 bases in between. CDR3 residues: CASRRPGGESPLHF. The CDR3 DNA reads TGTGCCAGCAGACGACCTGGGGGCGAGTCACCCCTCCACTTT.

This chain joins TRBV12-2 and TRBJ1-6; TRBD1 is the table's D call and was not checked against the DNA. TRBV12-2 is tagged as a pseudogene. CDR3 length: 16 residues. The CDR3, as DNA: TGTGCAAGTCGCTCACACGGACAGGGGATAGATTCACCCCTCCACTTT. Translated, it gives CASRSHGQGIDSPLHF.

The rearrangement links TRBV28 to TRBJ2-7; 7 bases are shared with TRBD1. Germline V gives CDR1 MDHEN, CDR2 SYDVKM. The CDR3 sequence is 14 residues long. V was clipped by 5 bases and J by 4 bases; unmatched bases: 8. CDR3 DNA: TGTGCCAGCAGTATACAGGGGAATCGGTACGAGCAGTACTTC. This codes for CASSIQGNRYEQYF. The full variable domain, completed using reference TRBV28 and TRBJ2-7, is DVKVTQSSRYLVKRTGEKVFLECVQDMDHENMFWYRQDPGLGLRLIYFSYDVKMKEKGDIPEGYSVSREKKERFSLILESASTNQTSMYLCASSIQGNRYEQYFGPGTRLTVT.

This clone has only one observation. The V call is TRBV5-1, the J call TRBJ2-2; perhaps TRBD2 as D (6 bases). The CDR3 has 16 amino acids. CDR1 SGHRS and CDR2 YFSETQ come from the germline V gene. V gave up 4 bases and J gave up 5 bases, with 18 bases separating them. CDR3 loop: CASSDGRRVETGELFF. CDR3 nucleotides: TGCGCCAGCAGCGACGGTCGGAGGGTAGAAACCGGGGAGCTGTTTTTT.

This clone has just one count. The CDR3 loop reads CASTQDARAITRNQPQHF. In nucleotides, the CDR3 is TGTGCCAGCACCCAAGACGCCAGGGCAATAACCCGCAATCAGCCCCAGCATTTT. The chain has TRBV7-4 and TRBJ1-5; perhaps TRBD1 as D (5 bases). The CDR3 is made up of 18 amino acids. Deletions cut 7 bases from V and 2 bases from J, with 24 bases between. CDR1 and CDR2 (germline): SGHVT, SQSDAQ. The complete variable domain, with remaining parts taken from reference TRBV7-4 and TRBJ1-5, reads GAGVSQSPRYKVAKRGRDVALRCDSISGHVTLYWYRQTLGQGSEVLTYSQSDAQRDKSGRPSGRFSAERPERSVSTLKIQRTEQGDSAVYLCASTQDARAITRNQPQHFGDGTRLSIL.

The chain recombines TRBV4-2 with TRBJ1-4, with a possible D match to TRBD1 (6 bases). The germline V gene encodes CDR1 LGHNA and CDR2 YNFKEQ. Trimming pared 0 bases from V and 8 bases from J, leaving 22 bases between. The CDR3 runs 18 residues. CDR3 amino acids: CASSQDGQGRRLNEKLFF. CDR3 in DNA: TGTGCCAGCAGCCAAGATGGTCAGGGGAGACGATTAAACGAAAAACTGTTTTTT.

This rearrangement joins TRBV6-5 to TRBJ1-1; D is ambiguous. Deletions cut 0 bases from V and 2 bases from J, with 10 bases between. CDR1 and CDR2 from the germline V gene are MNHEY and SVGAGI. This CDR3 is built from 15 residues. This CDR3 reads CASSYSGGVNTEAFF. The CDR3 region has the DNA TGTGCCAGCAGTTACTCCGGCGGGGTTAACACTGAAGCTTTCTTT.

V is TRBV7-2 and J is TRBJ2-7; maybe TRBD1 (5 bases). The CDR3 has 13 amino acids. Trimming pared 5 bases from V and 3 bases from J, leaving 11 bases between. The germline gives CDR1 SGHTA, CDR2 FQGNSA. CDR3 in amino acids: CASSLGQYYEQYF. CDR3 DNA sequence: TGTGCCAGCAGCCTGGGGCAGTACTACGAGCAGTACTTC.

V gene TRBV10-3 combines with J gene TRBJ1-4, with 7 bases identical to TRBD1. This CDR3 spans 17 amino acids. The V gene end was trimmed by 2 bases and the J gene end by 0 bases; junction bases not matched to a gene: 6. Germline CDR1 reads ENHRY; CDR2 reads SYGVKD. CDR3 loop: CAISERDRITTNEKLFF. The DNA for the CDR3 is TGTGCCATCAGTGAGAGGGACAGAATAACAACTAATGAAAAACTGTTTTTT.

The chain is built from TRBV3-1 (or the pseudogene TRBV3-2) and TRBJ1-6, with 7 bases lining up with TRBD1. This CDR3 region has 14 residues. The V segment lost 3 bases and the J segment 10 bases; nucleotides outside the gene matches: 6. Germline assignment: CDR1 LGHDT and CDR2 YNNKEL (reference sequence). CDR3 loop: CASSHETGQSPLHF. CDR3 in DNA: TGTGCCAGCAGCCATGAGACAGGGCAGTCACCCCTCCACTTT.

V usage is TRBV7-9 and J usage is TRBJ1-4; TRBD1 is a possible D gene (5 bases). Germline values: CDR1 SEHNR, CDR2 FQNEAQ (reference sequence). The CDR3 covers 12 residues. Trimming cost V 8 bases and J 3 bases, with 7 bases left between them. The CDR3 loop is CASGGANEKLFF. The CDR3 region has the DNA TGTGCCAGCGGGGGGGCTAATGAAAAACTGTTTTTT.

The chain links TRBV28 to TRBJ1-4, with TRBD1 matching 9 bases. The trim removed 4 bases at V and 4 bases at J, leaving 16 bases unmatched. Germline V gene lookup returns CDR1 MDHEN and CDR2 SYDVKM. The CDR3 loop spans 19 amino acids. The CDR3 loop is CASSSLAPGQGLFNEKLFF. In nucleotides, the CDR3 is TGTGCCAGCAGTTCACTCGCTCCGGGACAGGGCTTATTTAATGAAAAACTGTTTTTT.

The rearrangement uses TRBV5-6 and TRBJ2-1; TRBD1 agrees at 8 bases. Germline CDR1 SGHDT, CDR2 YYEEEE. V lost 4 bases, J lost 10 bases, and 7 bases stayed unmatched. The CDR3 totals 13 residues. CDR3 in DNA: TGTGCCAGCAGCCGAGGGGACAGGTCGGAGCAGTTCTTC. This translates into CASSRGDRSEQFF.

The rearrangement links TRBV9 to TRBJ2-1; D is ambiguous. The CDR3 is made up of 15 amino acids. Germline assignment: CDR1 SGDLS and CDR2 YYNGEE. The V end lost 1 base, the J end lost 0 bases, and 8 bases lay between the germline ends. CDR3 sequence: CASSVTLSSYNEQFF. In DNA form, the CDR3 reads TGTGCCAGCAGCGTAACACTTAGCTCCTACAATGAGCAGTTCTTC. The full variable domain, with the rest looked up from reference TRBV9 and TRBJ2-1, is DSGVTQTPKHLITATGQRVTLRCSPRSGDLSVYWYQQSLDQGLQFLIQYYNGEERAKGNILERFSAQQFPDLHSELNLSSLELGDSALYFCASSVTLSSYNEQFFGPGTRLTVL.

As regards this clone: Other DNA sequences from this sample encode an identical CDR3 as well. This rearrangement joins TRBV12-3 or TRBV12-4 to TRBJ2-7; no reliable D call. The CDR3 runs 13 residues. V lost 3 bases to trimming and J lost 2 bases, with 8 bases between them. CDR3 loop: CASSLGGPYEQYF. The DNA for the CDR3 is TGTGCCAGCAGTTTGGGCGGCCCCTACGAGCAGTACTTC.

The chain employs TRBV27 and TRBJ2-7; D is unclear. The CDR3 contains 18 residues. The V gene's germline CDR1 is MNHEY and CDR2 SMNVEV (reference sequence). Trimming stripped 0 bases from V and 4 bases from J, with 22 bases between. CDR3 protein: CASSLSGAGWAYPYEQYF. The CDR3 bases are TGTGCCAGCAGTTTATCCGGCGCTGGGTGGGCCTACCCATACGAGCAGTACTTC.

The chain has TRBV5-6 and TRBJ2-6; 8 bases agree with TRBD1. Germline V gene sequence: CDR1 SGHDT, CDR2 YYEEEE. V gave up 3 bases and J gave up 3 bases; unmatched junction bases: 5. This CDR3 region has 16 residues. DNA for the CDR3: TGTGCCAGCAGCTCACGACAGGGGCGTGGGGCCAACGTCCTGACTTTC. This translates into CASSSRQGRGANVLTF.

The gene calls are TRBV30 and TRBJ2-2; D may correspond to TRBD1 or TRBD2 (5 bases each). This CDR3 has 14 amino acids. Germline V gene lookup returns CDR1 GTSNPN and CDR2 SVGIG (reference sequence). V lost 7 bases to trimming and J lost 3 bases, with 15 bases between them. The CDR3 DNA reads TGTGCCTCCTGGGGACCTGTGGACACCGGGGAGCTGTTTTTT. It translates to CASWGPVDTGELFF.

The CDR3 loop reads CASSSKEWSAEAFF. DNA for the CDR3: TGTGCCAGCAGTTCCAAAGAATGGAGCGCTGAAGCTTTCTTT. This sequence joins TRBV6-5 and TRBJ1-1; D unclear. Trimming took off 4 bases at V and 6 bases at J, with 15 bases between the two ends. CDR3 length: 14 residues. In germline, CDR1 is MNHEY, CDR2 SVGAGI.

V usage is TRBV30 and J usage is TRBJ2-5; 9 nucleotides agree with TRBD1. The V segment lost 1 base and the J segment 4 bases; nucleotides outside the gene matches: 4. The CDR3 consists of 14 residues. Germline assignment: CDR1 GTSNPN and CDR2 SVGIG (reference sequence). CDR3 protein: CAWSEGQGGETQYF. DNA of the CDR3: TGTGCCTGGAGTGAGGGACAGGGTGGAGAGACCCAGTACTTC.

The chain recombines TRBV7-9 with TRBJ2-5; D possibly corresponds to TRBD2 (5 bases). V lost 3 bases to trimming and J lost 2 bases, with 7 bases between them. Germline V gene data show CDR1 as SEHNR and CDR2 as FQNEAQ (reference sequence). The CDR3 has 13 residues. CDR3 sequence: CASSFRGQETQYF. CDR3 coding DNA: TGTGCCAGCAGCTTTCGGGGACAAGAGACCCAGTACTTC.

The V and J genes are TRBV30 and TRBJ1-1; D is undetermined. The CDR3 is 11 residues long. Germline CDR1 GTSNPN, CDR2 SVGIG (reference sequence). V lost 0 bases and J lost 2, with 1 base in between. In DNA form, the CDR3 reads TGTGCCTGGAGTGTCAACACTGAAGCTTTCTTT. The encoded protein is CAWSVNTEAFF.

The CDR3 DNA reads as TGTGCCACCAGCAGGGACTCCTGGAATGGCTACACCTTC. It yields the protein CATSRDSWNGYTF. The chain combines TRBV15 with TRBJ1-2; unclear D gene. CDR1 is LNHNV and CDR2 is YYDKDF in the germline V gene (reference sequence). V lost 3 bases and J 6 bases, leaving 11 bases between the germline ends. The CDR3 runs 13 residues.